This T cell receptor beta chain was identified during a study of cytomegalovirus exposure and HLA in healthy donors. Study-wide findings and caveats: About 87% or about 30% of the time was how often most TCR beta V segments were productive, according to an earlier analysis.

The study ran its PCR with 60 Vbeta and 13 Jbeta primers. Some clones are missing from TCRdb's copy, which holds only in-frame ones; the method was immunoSEQ multiplex PCR. The sample has approximately 130,000 clones; 70% to 80% are singletons. As regards this clone: Its cognate antigen is unknown.

Sequencing was done on a sample of PBMCs. The clonotype originates from a human donor in good health.

The CDR3 sequence: CASSMDRGRAYEQYF. Written as DNA, the CDR3 is TGTGCCAGCAGCATGGACAGGGGTCGGGCCTACGAGCAGTACTTC. This chain joins TRBV2 and TRBJ2-7; 9 nucleotides align to TRBD1. CDR1 is SNHLY, CDR2 FYNNEI, per germline. The length of the CDR3 is 15 residues. The V segment lost 6 bases and the J segment 2 bases; nucleotides outside the gene matches: 8.